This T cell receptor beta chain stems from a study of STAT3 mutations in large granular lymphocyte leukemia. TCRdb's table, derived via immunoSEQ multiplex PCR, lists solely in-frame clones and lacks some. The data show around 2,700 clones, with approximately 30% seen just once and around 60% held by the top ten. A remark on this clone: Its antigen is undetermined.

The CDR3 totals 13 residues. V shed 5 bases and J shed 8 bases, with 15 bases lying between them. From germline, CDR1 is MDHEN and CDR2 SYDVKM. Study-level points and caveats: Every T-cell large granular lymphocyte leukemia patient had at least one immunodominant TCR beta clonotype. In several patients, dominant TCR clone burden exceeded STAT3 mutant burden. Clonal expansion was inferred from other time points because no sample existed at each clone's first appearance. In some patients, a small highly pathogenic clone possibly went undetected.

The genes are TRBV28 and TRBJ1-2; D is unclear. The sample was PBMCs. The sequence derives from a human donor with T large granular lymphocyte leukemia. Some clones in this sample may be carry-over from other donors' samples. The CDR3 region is CASSKFRRRGYTF. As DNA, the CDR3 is TGTGCCAGCAGTAAGTTCAGGAGAAGGGGCTACACCTTC.